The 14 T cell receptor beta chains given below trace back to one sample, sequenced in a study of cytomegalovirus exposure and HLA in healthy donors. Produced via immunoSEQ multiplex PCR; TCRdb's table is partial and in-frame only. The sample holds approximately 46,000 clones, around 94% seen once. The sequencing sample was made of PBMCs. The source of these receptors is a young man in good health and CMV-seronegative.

CDR3 region: CASRYQPFDRNTEAFF. DNA for the CDR3: TGTGCCAGCAGGTATCAACCCTTCGACAGGAACACTGAAGCTTTCTTT. The gene calls are TRBV6-6 and TRBJ1-1; a weak D match, TRBD1 (5 bases). This CDR3 region has 16 residues. Germline values: CDR1 MNHNY, CDR2 SVGAGI (reference sequence). V shed 6 bases and J shed 1 base, with 18 bases lying between them.

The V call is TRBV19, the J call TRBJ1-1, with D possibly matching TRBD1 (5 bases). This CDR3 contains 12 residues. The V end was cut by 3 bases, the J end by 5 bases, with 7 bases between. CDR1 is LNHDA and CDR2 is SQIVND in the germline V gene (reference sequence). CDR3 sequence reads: CASSIRDTEAFF. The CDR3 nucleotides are TGTGCCAGTAGTATCAGGGATACTGAAGCTTTCTTT.

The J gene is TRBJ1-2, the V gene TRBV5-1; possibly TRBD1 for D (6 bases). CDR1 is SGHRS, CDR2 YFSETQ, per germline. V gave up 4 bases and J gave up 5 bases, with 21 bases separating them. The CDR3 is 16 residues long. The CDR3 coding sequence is TGCGCCAGCAGCCAAACACCACAGGACAGCTTATATGGCTACACCTTC. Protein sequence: CASSQTPQDSLYGYTF.

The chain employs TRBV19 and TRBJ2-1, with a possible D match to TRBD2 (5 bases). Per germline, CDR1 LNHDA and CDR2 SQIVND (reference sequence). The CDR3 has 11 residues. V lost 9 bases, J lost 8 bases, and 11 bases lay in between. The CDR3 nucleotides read TGTGCCAGCGAGGGAGAGGATGAGCAGTTCTTC. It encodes CASEGEDEQFF.

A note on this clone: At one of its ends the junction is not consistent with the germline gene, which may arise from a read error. CDR3 in amino acids: CASRAATLYGHF. CDR3 in DNA: TGTGCCAGCAGAGCGGCTACTCTCTACGGGCATTTT. The chain joins TRBV7-2 to TRBJ2-3, with D possibly TRBD2 on 5 matching bases. Germline V gives CDR1 SGHTA, CDR2 FQGNSA. CDR3 length: 12 amino acids. Full variable domain (remainder filled in from reference TRBV7-2 and TRBJ2-3): GAGVSQSPSNKVTEKGKDVELRCDPISGHTALYWYRQSLGQGLEFLIYFQGNSAPDKSGLPSDRFSAERTGGSVSTLTIQRTQQEDSAVYLCASRAATLYGHFGPGTRLTVL.

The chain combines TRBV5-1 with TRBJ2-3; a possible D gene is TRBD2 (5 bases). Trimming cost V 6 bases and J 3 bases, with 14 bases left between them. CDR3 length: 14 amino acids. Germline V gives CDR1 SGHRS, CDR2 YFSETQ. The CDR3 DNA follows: TGCGCCAGCACCCTAACGAGGGTGACAGATACGCAGTATTTT. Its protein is CASTLTRVTDTQYF.

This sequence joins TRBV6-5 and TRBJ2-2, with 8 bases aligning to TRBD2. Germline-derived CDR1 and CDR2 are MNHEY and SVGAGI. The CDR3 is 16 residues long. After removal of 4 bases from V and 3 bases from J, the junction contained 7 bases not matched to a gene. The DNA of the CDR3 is TGTGCCAGCAGTTTAAAGCGGGAGAGTCACACCGGGGAGCTGTTTTTT. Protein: CASSLKRESHTGELFF.

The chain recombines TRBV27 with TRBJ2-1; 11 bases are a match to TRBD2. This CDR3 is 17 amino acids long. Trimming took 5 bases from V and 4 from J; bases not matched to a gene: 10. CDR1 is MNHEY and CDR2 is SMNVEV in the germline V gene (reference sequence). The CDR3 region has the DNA TGTGCCAGCAGTCTATATAAGACTAGCGGGGCGTACAATGAGCAGTTCTTC. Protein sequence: CASSLYKTSGAYNEQFF.

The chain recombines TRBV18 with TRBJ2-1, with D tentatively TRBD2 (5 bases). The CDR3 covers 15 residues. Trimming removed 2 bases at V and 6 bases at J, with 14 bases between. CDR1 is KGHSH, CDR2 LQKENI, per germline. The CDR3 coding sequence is TGTGCCAGCTCACCAACGGAGGCCCTGGGCAATGAGCAGTTCTTC. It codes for CASSPTEALGNEQFF.

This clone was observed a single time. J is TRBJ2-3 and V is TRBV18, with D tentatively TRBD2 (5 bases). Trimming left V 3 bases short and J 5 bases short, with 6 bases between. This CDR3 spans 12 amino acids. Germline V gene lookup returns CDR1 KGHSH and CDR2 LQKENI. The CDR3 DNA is TGTGCCAGCTCACCCGAGGGAGATACGCAGTATTTT. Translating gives CASSPEGDTQYF.

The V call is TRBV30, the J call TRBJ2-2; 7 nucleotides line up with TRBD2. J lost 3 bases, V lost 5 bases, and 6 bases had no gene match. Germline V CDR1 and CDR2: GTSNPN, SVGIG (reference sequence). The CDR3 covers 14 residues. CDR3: CAWEGGGYTGELFF. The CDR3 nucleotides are TGTGCCTGGGAGGGCGGGGGTTACACCGGGGAGCTGTTTTTT.

CDR3 loop: CASSLPLGPPNTGELFF. CDR3 bases: TGTGCCAGCAGTTTACCACTAGGGCCACCGAACACCGGGGAGCTGTTTTTT. The chain employs TRBV28 and TRBJ2-2; possibly TRBD2 for D (5 bases). The V end was cut by 2 bases, the J end by 0 bases, with 13 bases between. This CDR3 has 17 amino acids. Germline-derived CDR1 and CDR2 are MDHEN and SYDVKM.

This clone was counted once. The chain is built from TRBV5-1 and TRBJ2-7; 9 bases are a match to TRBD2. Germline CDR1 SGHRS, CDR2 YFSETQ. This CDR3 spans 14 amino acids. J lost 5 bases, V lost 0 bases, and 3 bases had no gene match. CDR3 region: CASSLAVAGDEQYF. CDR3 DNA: TGCGCCAGCAGCTTGGCCGTAGCGGGAGACGAGCAGTACTTC.

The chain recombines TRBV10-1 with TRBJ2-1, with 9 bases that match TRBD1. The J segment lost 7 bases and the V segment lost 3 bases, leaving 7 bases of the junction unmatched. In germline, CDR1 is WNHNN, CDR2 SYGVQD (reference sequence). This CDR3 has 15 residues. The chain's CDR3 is CASSEIGTGINEQFF. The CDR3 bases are TGCGCCAGCAGTGAAATTGGGACAGGGATAAATGAGCAGTTCTTC.